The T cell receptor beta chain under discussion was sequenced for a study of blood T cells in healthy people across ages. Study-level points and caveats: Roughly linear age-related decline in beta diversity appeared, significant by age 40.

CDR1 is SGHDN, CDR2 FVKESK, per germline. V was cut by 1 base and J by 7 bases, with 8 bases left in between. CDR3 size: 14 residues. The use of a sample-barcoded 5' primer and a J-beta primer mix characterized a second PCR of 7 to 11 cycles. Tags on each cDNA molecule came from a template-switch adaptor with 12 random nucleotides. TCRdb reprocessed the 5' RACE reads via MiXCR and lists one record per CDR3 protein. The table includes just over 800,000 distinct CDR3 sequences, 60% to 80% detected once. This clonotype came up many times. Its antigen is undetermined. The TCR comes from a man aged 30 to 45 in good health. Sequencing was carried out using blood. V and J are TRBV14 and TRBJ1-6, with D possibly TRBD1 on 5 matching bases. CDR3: CASSQGRENSPLHF. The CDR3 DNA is TGTGCCAGCAGCCAAGGCAGGGAAAATTCACCCCTCCACTTT.